This TCR beta chain emerged from a study of T cells after yellow fever vaccination. Germline V lookup: CDR1 SQVTM, CDR2 ANQGSEA. The CDR3 extends over 12 amino acids. Trimming shortened V by 3 bases and J by 3 bases, and 9 bases separated the two germline ends. General study results and limits: High-abundance clonotypes from the bulk population could contaminate FACS-sorted repertoires.

A process of 5'RACE template switching, which added a universal primer site and UMIs, was used to make TCR cDNA. MiXCR, run by TCRdb on the 5' RACE reads, gives a single entry per CDR3 protein. The data show hundreds of thousands of distinct CDR3 sequences, roughly 22% seen once. This clonotype was seen ten or more times. The antigen is undetermined. The TCR originated in a man aged 18 to 30 who received the YFV17D yellow fever vaccine. V is TRBV29-1 and J is TRBJ2-7; no reliable D call. Sample: PBMCs, taken approximately 22 days after the first yellow fever vaccination. CDR3: CSVELTDYEQYF. CDR3 nucleotide sequence: TGCAGCGTTGAGTTGACGGACTACGAGCAGTACTTC.